A selection of T cell receptor beta chains follows, all from one sample in a study of T cells and Merkel cell carcinoma outcomes. Clones were sequenced by immunoSEQ multiplex PCR, and TCRdb holds only the in-frame ones, with some missing. The sample consists of roughly 15,000 clones, just under 95% of them appearing once. The sample was tumor tissue from Merkel cell carcinoma. The receptor set was obtained from a human donor with Merkel cell carcinoma. Each CDR3 is given with its conserved first and last residue. A D gene is named only where the DNA matches it firmly. Rows give clone size only sometimes, using once, few, many, or a class for an expanded clone.

V gene	clone size	J gene	D gene	CDR3 DNA	CDR3 protein
TRBV7-2	once	TRBJ2-1	TRBD1	TGTGCCAGCAGGCGCAGGGGGCGACTAGGGAATGAGCAGTTCTTC	CASRRRGRLGNEQFF
TRBV5-1	-	TRBJ1-3	-	TGCGCCAGCAGCTTGGAGGGAACGGCTGGAAACACCATATATTTT	CASSLEGTAGNTIYF
TRBV29-1	once	TRBJ2-3	-	TGCAGCGTCTCTCCCGGGACGGTCACAGATACGCAGTATTTT	CSVSPGTVTDTQYF
TRBV2	-	TRBJ1-2	-	TGTGCCAGCAGAGCGATGTGGGACTATGGCTACACCTTC	CASRAMWDYGYTF
TRBV10-3	-	TRBJ2-7	-	TGTGCCATCAGTGAGTCTAGGGGATACGAGCAGTACTTC	CAISESRGYEQYF
TRBV7-6	-	TRBJ2-3	-	TGTGCCAGCAGCTTATTTGGGCAAAGGGCAGATACGCAGTATTTT	CASSLFGQRADTQYF
TRBV7-2	-	TRBJ2-7	TRBD2	TGTGCCAGCAGCTTTACCGGGACTAGCGGGAGCTGGTACGAGCAGTACTTC	CASSFTGTSGSWYEQYF
TRBV7-2	-	TRBJ2-5	-	TGTGCCAGCAGCCAGGGACTTCCGGGCCAAGAGACCCAGTACTTC	CASSQGLPGQETQYF
TRBV5-1	-	TRBJ2-2	-	TGCGCCAGCAGCTTGGTGGCAGGGGAAGGGGAGCTGTTTTTT	CASSLVAGEGELFF
TRBV7-9	once	TRBJ1-1	-	TGTGCCAGCAGCTTAGAGACAGGAGTGAACACTGAAGCTTTCTTT	CASSLETGVNTEAFF
TRBV21-1	-	TRBJ1-2	-	TGTGCCAGCAGCAAAACCGGGGGAGAGTCTTATGGCTACACCTTC	CASSKTGGESYGYTF
TRBV7-7	-	TRBJ1-5	-	TGTGCTAGCAGTATCCGTATAGGAGTCAGCAATCAGCCTCAGCATTTT	CASSIRIGVSNQPQHF
TRBV28	-	TRBJ1-3	TRBD1	TGTGCCAGCAGCTCCTCCATGGACAGGGGAGGAAACACCATATATTTT	CASSSSMDRGGNTIYF
TRBV4-2	-	TRBJ1-5	-	TGTGCCAGCAGCCCCCGGGACCAAAATCAGCCCCAGCATTTT	CASSPRDQNQPQHF
TRBV7-9	-	TRBJ1-6	-	TGTGCCAGCAGCTTAGCAGAGACGGCTCTCCTCCACTTT	CASSLAETALLHF
TRBV7-2	-	TRBJ2-5	-	TGTGCCAGCAGCTTGACGGAGACCCAGTACTTC	CASSLTETQYF
TRBV30	-	TRBJ2-5	TRBD2	TGTGCCTGGAGATTAGCGGGAGAGACCCAGTACTTC	CAWRLAGETQYF
TRBV28	-	TRBJ2-2	TRBD1	TGTGCCAGCACTACGACAGGGAGCACCGGGGAGCTGTTTTTT	CASTTTGSTGELFF
TRBV27	-	TRBJ1-5	-	TGTGCCAGCAGTCTCTCAGCGGACGGTTATCAGCCCCAGCATTTT	CASSLSADGYQPQHF
TRBV7-2	-	TRBJ2-2	TRBD1	TGTGCTAGCAGAGGGGGCTACACCGGGGAGCTGTTTTTT	CASRGGYTGELFF
TRBV9	-	TRBJ1-4	-	TGTGCCAGCAGCGCTCTGGGGGAAAAACTGTTTTTT	CASSALGEKLFF
TRBV5-1	-	TRBJ1-1	-	TGCGCCAGCAGCCCATTTCCGGGGGCAGGCACTGAAGCTTTCTTT	CASSPFPGAGTEAFF
TRBV29-1	-	TRBJ2-7	TRBD1	TGCAGCGCAGGGGGAACTACGTTTGAGCAGTACTTC	CSAGGTTFEQYF
TRBV11-1	-	TRBJ1-2	-	TGTGCCAGCAGCTTAAAGGGGACTAACTATGGCTACACCTTC	CASSLKGTNYGYTF
TRBV7-8	-	TRBJ1-1	-	TGTGCCAGCAGCCCCCAAGGGGGGACTGAAGCTTTCTTT	CASSPQGGTEAFF
TRBV2	-	TRBJ2-3	-	TGTGCCAGCACAAACAGGGTGAATACAGATACGCAGTATTTT	CASTNRVNTDTQYF
TRBV28	-	TRBJ2-7	-	TGTGCCAGCAGTTTAGGGGGGACCATTGACCGGGAGCAGTACTTC	CASSLGGTIDREQYF
TRBV19	-	TRBJ1-2	-	TGTGCCAGTAGTGGATGGACAGTCGTCTATGGCTACACCTTC	CASSGWTVVYGYTF
TRBV5-6	-	TRBJ2-2	TRBD2	TGTGCCAGCAGCTTGATTGGACTAGCGGGAGGAGTCACCGGGGAGCTGTTTTTT	CASSLIGLAGGVTGELFF
TRBV7-9	-	TRBJ1-3	TRBD1	TGTGCCAGCACCCGTAGGAGACAGGGTCTCTCTGGAAACACCATATATTTT	CASTRRRQGLSGNTIYF
TRBV7-9	-	TRBJ1-4	-	TGTGCCAGCAGCTCCCAGGTGGGGGTTGAAAAACTGTTTTTT	CASSSQVGVEKLFF
TRBV5-1	-	TRBJ2-3	-	TGCGCCAGCAGCTTGCCGGAGGGGGCGGATACGCAGTATTTT	CASSLPEGADTQYF
TRBV7-2	-	TRBJ1-3	-	TGTGCCAGCAGCTCCCAGGTTGGAAACACCATATATTTT	CASSSQVGNTIYF
TRBV7-2	-	TRBJ2-2	-	TGTGCCAGCAGGGAGCAAACTTCTAACACCGGGGAGCTGTTTTTT	CASREQTSNTGELFF
TRBV29-1	-	TRBJ2-7	-	TGCAGCGTTATAGGCACTTCCTACGAGCAGTACTTC	CSVIGTSYEQYF
TRBV5-1	-	TRBJ2-2	TRBD1	TGCGCCAGCAGCCGGGACAGGGACACCGGGGAGCTGTTTTTT	CASSRDRDTGELFF
TRBV7-6	-	TRBJ2-3	-	TGTGCCAGCAGCTTAGTATTTACAGATACGCAGTATTTT	CASSLVFTDTQYF
TRBV7-2	-	TRBJ1-1	-	TGTGCCAGCAGCCCCGTCGGCGGGGCCTCCTATGAAGCTTTCTTT	CASSPVGGASYEAFF
TRBV18	-	TRBJ1-1	-	TGTGCCAGCGACTATATCGGCAGTAGCACTGAAGCTTTCTTT	CASDYIGSSTEAFF
TRBV27	-	TRBJ1-6	-	TGTGCCAGCAGTTCCGACGGACGGTATTATAATTCACCCCTCCACTTT	CASSSDGRYYNSPLHF
TRBV5-1	-	TRBJ2-7	-	TGCGCCAGCAGTGAGCGGGGAGGGGGATTGGAGCAGTACTTC	CASSERGGGLEQYF
TRBV7-2	-	TRBJ2-7	-	TGTGCCAGCAGCTTAGCTTGGCGAGAATACGAGCAGTACTTC	CASSLAWREYEQYF
TRBV30	-	TRBJ1-1	TRBD1	TGTGCCTGGATGGGACAGTCGAAGAGGACTGAAGCTTTCTTT	CAWMGQSKRTEAFF
TRBV7-2	-	TRBJ2-7	-	TGTGCCAGCAGCTTAGTCGGGGGGCGATACGAGCAGTACTTC	CASSLVGGRYEQYF
TRBV29-1	once	TRBJ1-1	-	TGCAGCGTTGTGGGGTACACTGAAGCTTTCTTT	CSVVGYTEAFF
TRBV4-3	-	TRBJ1-5	-	TGCGCCAGCAGTCAAGATAGGACAGCCAATCAGCCCCAGCATTTT	CASSQDRTANQPQHF